This TCR beta chain stems from a study of cytomegalovirus exposure and HLA in healthy donors (dated by TCRdb to the late 2010s). With regard to the full study: In an earlier analysis of about 560 of the donors, 276 Gb of sequence data and approximately 100 million unique TCR beta sequences from about 179 million T cells were reported. An early release that covered fewer than 800 HLA-typed donors contained about 290 gigabases of sequencing data and around 85 million unique TCR sequences. The genetic ancestry cluster associated with self-reported Caucasian donors included over 80% of the approximately 410 genotyped donors. The aim of the study was to test whether cataloging public T cell receptors could identify signatures of past pathogen exposure. The T cell repertoires of 666 subjects were profiled by immunosequencing and related to cytomegalovirus serostatus. A separate validation cohort of roughly 120 different subjects was used in addition to the roughly 670-subject first cohort. High-throughput TCR immunosequencing, statistical association of individual TCRs with disease status, and machine learning were combined to predict cytomegalovirus infection status. To study patterns of TCR occurrence, a later analysis re-analyzed previously published TCR beta repertoires from 600 to 750 donors and added high-resolution HLA genotyping. Rather than drawing on any new phenotypic data, the later analysis identified candidate immune exposures from TCR beta sequences and the way those sequences occurred across donors. In an earlier analysis of 500 to 650 of the donors, high-throughput TCR beta sequencing was used to judge whether each TCR beta V gene segment behaved as functional or pseudogenic. Donor age, sex, ethnicity and CMV serostatus were compiled alongside the repertoire data. A later genetic analysis took genome-wide SNP genotypes for 398 of the 666 donors and used that subset as a discovery cohort. All discovery cohort repertoires had been generated on a single sequencing platform. HLA typing included class I and class II loci at four-digit resolution. The number of typed donors differed by locus: about 620-640 for A, B, C, DRB1 and DQB1; approximately 520 for DQA1; over 600 for DPA1; and some 430 for DPB1. Because of strong linkage in the cohort, roughly five DR-DQ haplotypes were treated as single units for association and clustering. Among a few hundred genotyped donors of the cohort, an average of around 240,000 unique TCR beta nucleotide sequences were sequenced per donor, approximately 20% of them non-productive.

V is clipped by 6 bases and J by 8 bases, and the sequence between their germline boundaries is 13 bases long. The CDR3 covers 12 residues, taking in both the cysteine and the phenylalanine. Kept here is only the CDR3 DNA, which spans 36 bases and is read in frame from base 1. The germline V gene encodes CDR1 SEHNR and CDR2 FQNEAQ (reference sequence). Libraries were made using the immunoSEQ multiplex PCR assay. A mixture of 60 forward primers for TCR Vbeta segments and 13 reverse primers for TCR Jbeta segments was used in the multiplex PCR. A multiplex PCR assay on genomic DNA amplified the CDR3 region of rearranged TCR beta genes. Amplified TCR beta libraries were sequenced as 87-base-pair reads on the Illumina HiSeq System. The authors' analysis ran thus. A later analysis tallied 75 million to 85 million unique TCR beta chains across the 640 or so repertoires, and some 10 million of those chains were shared by two or more donors. Raw reads were error-corrected and collapsed into unique sequences with a nearest-neighbor algorithm that merged closely related sequences to remove PCR and sequencing errors. Alignment of CDR3 sequences to IMGT reference sequences was used to assign V, D and J gene segments. For a sequence to be retained, a match of at least six nucleotides to both a V gene segment and a J gene segment was required. Rearrangements were classified as productive when the CDR3 lacked stop codons and remained in frame with V and J, and all other rearrangements were classified as non-productive. Following IMGT convention, CDR3 was defined as the stretch from the second conserved V-encoded cysteine to the conserved J-encoded phenylalanine. Sequences without an unambiguous match to a single V gene segment were excluded from the earlier analysis of about 600 of the donors. In an earlier analysis of 587 of the donors, a V segment was called functional when productive rearrangements were above 56.7%, and segregating when the standard deviation between donors exceeded 5%. A statistical classification framework was built for diagnosing cytomegalovirus status from the catalog of TCR beta chain sequences. In a later analysis, V and J genes were assigned by comparing TCR nucleotide sequences against IMGT/GENE-DB human TR gene sequences. Using the TCRdist pipeline, a later analysis assigned CDR3 sequences along with most-parsimonious VDJ recombination scenarios. A later analysis defined each TCR beta chain by its CDR3 amino acid sequence plus V-gene family, and excluded reads lacking a unique V-gene family. A later analysis removed 450 to 600 highly shared, low-generation-probability nucleotide sequences to deal with suspected cross-contamination and a sequencing artifact. For each public chain, a later analysis derived a clonal expansion index from normalized ranks of inferred template counts within each repertoire. Generation probabilities in a later analysis came from a VDJ recombination model fitted to out-of-frame rearrangements, and those results were checked against IGoR. In a later analysis, TCR-TCR, TCR-HLA and TCR-CMV co-occurrence was scored with hypergeometric tests, and a repertoire-size bias correction was applied to TCR pairs. In a later analysis, false discovery rates were estimated by permuting HLA or CMV assignments 20 times. A later analysis grouped co-occurring TCRs with DBSCAN, adding TCRdist sequence similarity when clustering within HLA-allele-positive subsets. Co-occurrence clustering excluded repertoires with fewer than 30,000 or more than 120,000 public chains, plus five with anomalous nucleotide sharing. TCRdb provides this immuneACCESS table in a form limited to in-frame rearrangements. Some clones are lacking; in checked studies, under half of them reflect an unresolved V gene, and why the rest are absent is not known. V and J calls and clone size come straight from that table; D and trimming were deduced from the DNA. A total of under 200,000 clones appear in this sample, 65% to 80% of them only once. The top ten constitute roughly 2.8% of the sample.

The cohort consisted of 600 or so healthy bone marrow donors. All cohort members were sampled while nominally healthy, although unrecorded immune exposures were likely present. The donor tested CMV seropositive and was one of the 289 seropositive cohort members. Every donor gave a peripheral blood sample, and the peripheral blood mononuclear cells from that sample were used for TCR beta sequencing. The Qiagen DNeasy Blood Extraction Kit was used to extract genomic DNA from the blood cell samples. What the work shows at the level of the full study, not this receptor alone: The presence/absence analyses assumed that sequencing depth was roughly uniform across donors, and that assumption may not be true. A later analysis associated around 16,000 TCR beta sequences with specific HLA alleles at a false discovery rate of 0.05. According to the authors, the approach could potentially be generalized to other disease states and immunological phenotypes. HLA typing was unavailable for some donors at each locus, so association tests used only the typed subset. In the study, 150 to 200 TCR beta chains were listed as associated with cytomegalovirus. Because counts were too low, more than 15 rarely observed V segments, including chromosome 9 orphons, were left out of the earlier analysis of about 620 of the donors. The cohort was sequenced for TCR beta chains only, and without alpha or paired-chain data the features that could be detected were limited. A later genetic analysis associated a missense DCLRE1C variant with V-gene and J-gene trimming of TCR beta chains, and an independent cohort replicated the association. The classifier was reported to diagnose cytomegalovirus status with high specificity and sensitivity in both the original cohort and the validation cohort. The 87-base-pair reads could not distinguish some IMGT-functional V segments, including TRBV6-2 and TRBV6-3, so those segments were excluded. In a later genetic analysis, fewer N-insertions in productive TCRs were reported among donors in an Asian-associated ancestry cluster than the approximately 670-donor mean. Correlated functional status among segregating V segments might be attributable to linkage disequilibrium, but an unknown experimental factor could not be ruled out. In an earlier analysis of several hundred of the donors, most TCR beta V segments were observed in productive rearrangements about 87% or about 30% of the time, broadly matching IMGT annotations. Across donors, most TCR sequences were observed very rarely, whereas some public TCRs were present in many individuals. A group of highly shared sequence variants was considered likely to be a technical artifact of the sequencing pipeline. For the cohort, immune exposure information was limited to CMV serostatus. A later analysis found that TCR association rates varied across HLA loci, with DRB1 alleles showing the most associated TCRs and HLA-C alleles the fewest. In a later analysis, HLA-associated TCR beta chains were found to be more clonally expanded and to have lower generation probabilities than equally common non-associated chains. Most CMV-associated TCR beta chains appeared to be HLA-restricted in a later analysis, and the HLA associations seemed to be driven largely by CMV exposure. A few of the identified cytomegalovirus-associated TCR beta chains were confirmed in vitro to be specific for cytomegalovirus antigens. A later analysis reported that several top co-occurrence clusters appeared linked to parvovirus B19, influenza, CMV and Epstein-Barr virus. A further reported finding was that TCR beta sequences accurately predicted the HLA-A and HLA-B alleles for most subjects in the first cohort. When HLA alleles, especially DR and DQ, strongly co-occurred, TCR associations were difficult to assign to individual alleles.

Note on this clone: Its antigen is unknown. Base qualities are not recorded, but no much larger clone differs from it by a single base.

This receptor was identified in a middle-aged woman in good health and CMV-seropositive. The chain joins TRBV7-9 to TRBJ1-2, with the identity of the D gene unclear. What was sequenced was PBMCs. CDR3 reads: CASRTGTEGYTF. The nucleotides read TGTGCCAGCAGGACCGGCACGGAGGGCTACACCTTC.